The present T cell receptor (beta chain) was sequenced within a study of control samples from healthy donors and cancer patients. TCRdb's copy holds only in-frame clones and misses some; the assay was immunoSEQ multiplex PCR. The sample consists of fewer than 65,000 clones, about 80% of them appearing once. The germline CDR1 and CDR2 sequences are SGHKS and YYEKEE (reference sequence). Trimming stripped 7 bases from V and 1 base from J, with 14 bases between. The CDR3 is made up of 15 amino acids. The source of this sequence is a man between 65 and 79 years old in good health. Sample: blood. The chain uses TRBV5-5 and TRBJ1-4, with a tentative D call TRBD1 (5 bases). The CDR3 DNA reads TGTGCCAGCTCCCACCGGGACGGAACTAATGAAAAACTGTTTTTT. Translation gives CASSHRDGTNEKLFF.